This T cell receptor beta chain was captured by sequencing in a study of blood T cell repertoires in COVID-19. Study-wide background: From T cells, B-cell-depleted T cells, or PBMCs came the material, which was cDNA or gDNA.

Per the original data handling: Amplification of reference gene primers was used by the study to estimate nucleated cell counts. The protocol was immunoSEQ multiplex PCR, while the TCRdb copy is restricted to in-frame clones and leaves out a portion. V and J calls and clone size are as listed in that table; D and trimming were resolved from the DNA. The sample yields under 50,000 clones, around four fifths seen once. The CDR3 is made up of 15 amino acids. Trimming shortened V by 2 bases and J by 5 bases, and 15 bases separated the two germline ends. Per germline, CDR1 KGHSH and CDR2 LQKENI. Sequenced material: peripheral blood. The receptor's source is a man aged 35 to 55 with acute or convalescent COVID-19. The gene calls are TRBV18 and TRBJ2-5; possible D gene TRBD1, 6 bases. The CDR3 here is CASSPDTGSRETQYF. CDR3 nucleotide sequence: TGTGCCAGCTCACCAGATACAGGGTCGAGGGAGACCCAGTACTTC.